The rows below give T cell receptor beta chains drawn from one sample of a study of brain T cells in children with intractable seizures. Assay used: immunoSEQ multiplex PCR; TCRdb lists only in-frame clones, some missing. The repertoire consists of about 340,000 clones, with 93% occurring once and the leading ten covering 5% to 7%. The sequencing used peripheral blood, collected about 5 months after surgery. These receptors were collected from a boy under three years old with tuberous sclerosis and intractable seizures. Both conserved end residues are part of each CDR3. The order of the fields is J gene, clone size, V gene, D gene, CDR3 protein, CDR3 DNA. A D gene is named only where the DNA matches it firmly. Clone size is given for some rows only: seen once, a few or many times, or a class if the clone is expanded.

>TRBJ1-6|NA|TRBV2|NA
CASSAFYNSPLHF
TGTGCCAGCAGTGCGTTCTATAATTCACCCCTCCACTTT
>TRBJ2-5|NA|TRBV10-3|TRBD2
CATVAGGDGETQYF
TGTGCCACCGTAGCGGGGGGGGATGGAGAGACCCAGTACTTC
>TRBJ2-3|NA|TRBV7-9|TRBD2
CASSLSSGNWDTQYF
TGTGCCAGCAGCTTATCGAGCGGGAATTGGGATACGCAGTATTTT
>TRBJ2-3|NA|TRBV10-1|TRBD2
CASSGPSGDSTDTQYF
TGCGCCAGCAGTGGGCCTAGCGGGGACAGCACAGATACGCAGTATTTT
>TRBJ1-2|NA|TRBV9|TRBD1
CASSTEPGQINYGYTF
TGTGCCAGCAGCACGGAACCGGGACAGATTAACTATGGCTACACCTTC
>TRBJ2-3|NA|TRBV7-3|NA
CASSLGGTDTQYF
TGTGCCAGCAGCTTAGGGGGCACAGATACGCAGTATTTT
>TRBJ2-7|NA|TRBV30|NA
CAWRPKAAGYEQYF
TGTGCCTGGAGGCCTAAGGCGGCAGGCTACGAGCAGTACTTC
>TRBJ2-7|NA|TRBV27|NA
CASSPTGYFYEQYF
TGTGCCAGCAGTCCGACAGGATATTTCTACGAGCAGTACTTC
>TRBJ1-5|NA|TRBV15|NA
CATSRGGVIGNQPQHF
TGTGCCACCAGCCGCGGAGGGGTTATCGGCAATCAGCCCCAGCATTTT
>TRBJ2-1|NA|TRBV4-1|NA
CASRQGASGEQFF
TGCGCCAGCAGACAGGGCGCTAGCGGAGAGCAGTTCTTC
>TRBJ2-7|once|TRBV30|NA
CAWSGPDRTSRYEQYF
TGTGCCTGGAGTGGGCCGGACAGGACTAGCCGTTACGAGCAGTACTTC
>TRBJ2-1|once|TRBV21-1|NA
CASSPQAPSGRRNEQFF
TGTGCCAGCAGCCCCCAGGCACCTAGCGGGAGGAGAAATGAGCAGTTCTTC
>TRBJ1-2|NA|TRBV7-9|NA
CASSLVRDYYGYTF
TGTGCCAGCAGCTTAGTCCGGGACTATTATGGCTACACCTTC
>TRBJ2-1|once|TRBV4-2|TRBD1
CASTPTGGWREQFF
TGTGCCAGCACCCCCACAGGGGGCTGGAGGGAGCAGTTCTTC
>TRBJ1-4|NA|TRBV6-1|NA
CASSEALGSTNEKLFF
TGTGCCAGCAGTGAAGCACTGGGGTCAACTAATGAAAAACTGTTTTTT
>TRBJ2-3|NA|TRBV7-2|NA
CASSLGRERDTQYF
TGTGCCAGCAGCTTAGGCAGGGAAAGAGATACGCAGTATTTT
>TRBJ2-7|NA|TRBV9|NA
CASSPGISSYEQYF
TGTGCCAGCAGCCCCGGGATATCCTCCTACGAGCAGTACTTC
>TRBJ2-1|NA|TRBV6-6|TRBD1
CASSPGTGPSNEQFF
TGTGCCAGCAGCCCCGGGACAGGACCTTCCAATGAGCAGTTCTTC
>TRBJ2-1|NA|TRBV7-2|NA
CASSFYGGEQFF
TGTGCCAGCAGCTTTTACGGGGGTGAGCAGTTCTTC
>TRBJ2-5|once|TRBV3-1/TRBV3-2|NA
CASSQDTELVTETQYF
TGTGCCAGCAGCCAAGATACAGAACTAGTAACAGAGACCCAGTACTTC
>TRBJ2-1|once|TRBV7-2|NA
CASSLILSDQFF
TGTGCCAGCAGCTTAATTCTCTCCGACCAGTTCTTC
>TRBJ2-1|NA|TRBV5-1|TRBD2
CASSLGTGGPDYNEQFF
TGCGCCAGCAGCTTGGGAACGGGGGGGCCGGATTACAATGAGCAGTTCTTC